The sequence of this T cell receptor (beta chain) was determined in a study of blood T cell repertoires in COVID-19. Study overall: Researchers got acute and convalescent COVID-19 samples from the United States, Italy and Spain. From T cells, B-cell-depleted T cells, or PBMCs came the material, which was cDNA or gDNA.

Germline CDR1 is SNHLY and CDR2 is FYNNEI. The V gene end was trimmed by 5 bases and the J gene end by 1 base; junction bases not matched to a gene: 2. The CDR3 sequence is 14 residues long. Original processing methods: It was from reference gene primer amplification that nucleated cell counts were estimated. The data were produced by immunoSEQ multiplex PCR, yet TCRdb's version contains in-frame clones alone and is incomplete. The DNA was the basis for D and trimming; V, J and clone size are from that table. Of about 290,000 clones detected, roughly 88% appear once; the ten largest clones hold about 3%.

Sequenced material: peripheral blood. The chain recombines TRBV2 with TRBJ2-5, with 9 positions matching TRBD2. This clonotype originated in a woman aged 30 to 39 with active or convalescent COVID-19. CDR3 loop: CASSLAGVQETQYF. CDR3 in DNA: TGTGCCAGCAGTTTAGCGGGGGTCCAAGAGACCCAGTACTTC.